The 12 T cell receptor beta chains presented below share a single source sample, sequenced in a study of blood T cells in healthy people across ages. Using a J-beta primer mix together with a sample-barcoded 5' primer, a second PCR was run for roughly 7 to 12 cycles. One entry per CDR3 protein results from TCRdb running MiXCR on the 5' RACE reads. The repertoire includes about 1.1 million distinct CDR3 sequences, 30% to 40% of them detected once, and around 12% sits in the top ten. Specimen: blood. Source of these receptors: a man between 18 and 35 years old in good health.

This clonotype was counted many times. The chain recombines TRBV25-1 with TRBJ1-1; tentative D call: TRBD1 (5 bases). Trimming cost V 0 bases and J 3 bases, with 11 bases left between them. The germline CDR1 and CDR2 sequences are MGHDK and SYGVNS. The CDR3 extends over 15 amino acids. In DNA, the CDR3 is TGTGCCAGCAGTGAATATGGGGGGGACTACACTGAAGCTTTCTTT. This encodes CASSEYGGDYTEAFF. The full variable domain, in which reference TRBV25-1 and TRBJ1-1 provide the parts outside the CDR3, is EADIYQTPRYLVIGTGKKITLECSQTMGHDKMYWYQQDPGMELHLIHYSYGVNSTEKGDLSSESTVSRIRTEHFPLTLESARPSHTSQYLCASSEYGGDYTEAFFGQGTRLTVV.

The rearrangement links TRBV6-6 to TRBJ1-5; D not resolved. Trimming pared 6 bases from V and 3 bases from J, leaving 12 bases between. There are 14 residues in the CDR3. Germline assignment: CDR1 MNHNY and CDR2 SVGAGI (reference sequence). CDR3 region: CASSPTRDNQPQHF. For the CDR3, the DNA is TGTGCCAGCAGCCCCACAAGGGACAATCAGCCCCAGCATTTT.

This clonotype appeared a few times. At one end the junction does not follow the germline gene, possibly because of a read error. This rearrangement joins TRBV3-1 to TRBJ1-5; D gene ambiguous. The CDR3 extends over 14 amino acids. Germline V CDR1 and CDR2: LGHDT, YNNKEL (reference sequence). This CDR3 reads CASTQGPSNQPQHF. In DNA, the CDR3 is TGTGCCAGCACCCAAGGGCCAAGCAATCAGCCCCAGCATTTT.

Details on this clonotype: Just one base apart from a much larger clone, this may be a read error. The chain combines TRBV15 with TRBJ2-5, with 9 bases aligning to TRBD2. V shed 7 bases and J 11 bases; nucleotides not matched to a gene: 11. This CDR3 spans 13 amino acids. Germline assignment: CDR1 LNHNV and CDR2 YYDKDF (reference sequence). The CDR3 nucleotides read TGTGCCACCAAGCGGGGGGTAGCTAATGAGCAGTACTTC. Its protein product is CATKRGVANEQYF.

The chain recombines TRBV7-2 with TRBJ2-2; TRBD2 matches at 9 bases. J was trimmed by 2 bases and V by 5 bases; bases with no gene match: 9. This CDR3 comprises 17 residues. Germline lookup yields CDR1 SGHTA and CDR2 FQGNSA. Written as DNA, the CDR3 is TGTGCCAGCAGCCCTCTCGGGACTAGCCTTAACACCGGGGAGCTGTTTTTT. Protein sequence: CASSPLGTSLNTGELFF. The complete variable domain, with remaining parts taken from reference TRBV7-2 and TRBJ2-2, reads GAGVSQSPSNKVTEKGKDVELRCDPISGHTALYWYRQSLGQGLEFLIYFQGNSAPDKSGLPSDRFSAERTGGSVSTLTIQRTQQEDSAVYLCASSPLGTSLNTGELFFGEGSRLTVL.

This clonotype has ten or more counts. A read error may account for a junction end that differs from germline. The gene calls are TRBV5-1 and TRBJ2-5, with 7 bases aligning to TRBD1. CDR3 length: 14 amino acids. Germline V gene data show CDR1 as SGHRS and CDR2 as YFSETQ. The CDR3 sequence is CASSLLGQQETQYF. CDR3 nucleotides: TGTGCCAGCAGCTTGTTGGGACAGCAAGAGACCCAGTACTTC. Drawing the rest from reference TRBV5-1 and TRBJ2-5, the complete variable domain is KAGVTQTPRYLIKTRGQQVTLSCSPISGHRSVSWYQQTPGQGLQFLFEYFSETQRNKGNFPGRFSGRQFSNSRSEMNVSTLELGDSALYLCASSLLGQQETQYFGPGTRLLVL.

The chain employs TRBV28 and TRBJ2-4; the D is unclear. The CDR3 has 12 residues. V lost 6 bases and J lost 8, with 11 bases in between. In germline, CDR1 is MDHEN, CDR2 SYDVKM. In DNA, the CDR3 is TGTGCCAGCAGGTCTAGTCGGGACATTCAGTACTTC. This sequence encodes CASRSSRDIQYF.

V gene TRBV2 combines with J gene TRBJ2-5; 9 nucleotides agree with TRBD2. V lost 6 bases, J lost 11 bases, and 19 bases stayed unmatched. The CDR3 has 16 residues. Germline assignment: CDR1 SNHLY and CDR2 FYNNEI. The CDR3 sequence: CASRKRGGGETSEQYF. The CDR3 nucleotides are TGTGCCAGCAGAAAACGAGGCGGGGGGGAAACAAGTGAGCAGTACTTC.

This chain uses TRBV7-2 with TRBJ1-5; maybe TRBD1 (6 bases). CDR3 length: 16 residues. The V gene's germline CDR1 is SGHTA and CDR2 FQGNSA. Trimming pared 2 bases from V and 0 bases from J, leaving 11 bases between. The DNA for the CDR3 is TGTGCCAGCAGCTTAAGTTCGGGACATAGCAATCAGCCCCAGCATTTT. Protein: CASSLSSGHSNQPQHF. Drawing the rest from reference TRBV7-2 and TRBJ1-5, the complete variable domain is GAGVSQSPSNKVTEKGKDVELRCDPISGHTALYWYRQSLGQGLEFLIYFQGNSAPDKSGLPSDRFSAERTGGSVSTLTIQRTQQEDSAVYLCASSLSSGHSNQPQHFGDGTRLSIL.

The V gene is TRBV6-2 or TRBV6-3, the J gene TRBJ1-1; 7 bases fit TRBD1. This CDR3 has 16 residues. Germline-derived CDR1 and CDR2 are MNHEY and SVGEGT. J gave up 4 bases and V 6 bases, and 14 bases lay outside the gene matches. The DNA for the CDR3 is TGTGCCAGCAGCATCCGACAGGGAAAAGTTGTCACTGAAGCTTTCTTT. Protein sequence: CASSIRQGKVVTEAFF.

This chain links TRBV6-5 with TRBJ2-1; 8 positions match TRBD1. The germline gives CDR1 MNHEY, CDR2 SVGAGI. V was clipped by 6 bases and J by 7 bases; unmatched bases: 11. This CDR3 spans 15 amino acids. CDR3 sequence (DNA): TGTGCCAGCAGCATGACAGGGGCGGTTTTTAATGAGCAGTTCTTC. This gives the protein CASSMTGAVFNEQFF.

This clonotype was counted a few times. CDR3 residues: CASSQDDRGLYGYTF. The CDR3 coding sequence is TGTGCCAGCAGCCAGGACGACAGGGGGCTTTATGGCTACACCTTC. This chain joins TRBV4-2 and TRBJ1-2, with 10 bases lining up with TRBD1. CDR1 and CDR2 (germline): LGHNA, YNFKEQ. J was trimmed by 5 bases and V by 3 bases; bases with no gene match: 6. CDR3 length equals 15 residues.